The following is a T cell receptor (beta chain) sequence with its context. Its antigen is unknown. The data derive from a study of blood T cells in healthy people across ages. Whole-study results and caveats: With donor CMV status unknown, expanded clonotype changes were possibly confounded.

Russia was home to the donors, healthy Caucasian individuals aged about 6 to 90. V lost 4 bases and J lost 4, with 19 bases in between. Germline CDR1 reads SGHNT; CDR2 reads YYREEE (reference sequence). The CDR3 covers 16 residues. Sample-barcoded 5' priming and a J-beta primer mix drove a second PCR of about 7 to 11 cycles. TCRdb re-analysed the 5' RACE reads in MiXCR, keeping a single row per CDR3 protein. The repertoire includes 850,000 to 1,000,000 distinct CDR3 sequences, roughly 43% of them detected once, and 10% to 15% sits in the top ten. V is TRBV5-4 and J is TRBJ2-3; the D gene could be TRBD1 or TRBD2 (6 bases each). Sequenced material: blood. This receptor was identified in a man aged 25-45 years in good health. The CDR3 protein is CASSPDGGSKSDTQYF. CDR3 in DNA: TGTGCCAGCAGCCCGGACGGGGGCTCGAAATCAGATACGCAGTATTTT.